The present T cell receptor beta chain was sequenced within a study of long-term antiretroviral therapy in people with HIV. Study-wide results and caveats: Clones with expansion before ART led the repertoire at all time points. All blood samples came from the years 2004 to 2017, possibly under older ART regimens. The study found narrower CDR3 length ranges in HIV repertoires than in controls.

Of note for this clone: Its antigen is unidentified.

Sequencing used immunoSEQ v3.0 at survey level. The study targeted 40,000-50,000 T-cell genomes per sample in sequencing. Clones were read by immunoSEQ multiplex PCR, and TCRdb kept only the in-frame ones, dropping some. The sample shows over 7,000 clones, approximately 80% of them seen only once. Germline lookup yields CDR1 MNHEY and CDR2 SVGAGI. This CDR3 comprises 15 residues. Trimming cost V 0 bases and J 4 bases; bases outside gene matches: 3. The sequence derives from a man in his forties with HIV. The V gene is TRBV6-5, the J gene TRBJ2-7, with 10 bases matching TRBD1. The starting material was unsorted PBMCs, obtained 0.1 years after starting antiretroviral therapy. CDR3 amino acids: CASSYSDRGGYEQYF. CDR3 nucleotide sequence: TGTGCCAGCAGTTACTCGGACAGGGGGGGGTACGAGCAGTACTTC.